This paragraph reports one T cell receptor (beta chain). Which antigen it targets is not known. CDR1 and CDR2 are drawn from the germline V gene: SGHRS, YFSETQ. The CDR3 runs 14 amino acids, cysteine and phenylalanine included. No DNA is listed. The sample originates from a study of T cells expressing NK-cell markers (TCRdb year 2020). Concerning the study at large: Roughly 8 donors provided sorted CD3+CD56+NKG2C+, CD3+CD56+NKG2C- and CD3+CD56-NKG2C+ T-cell subsets, whose TCR beta-chain repertoires were profiled. Illumina HiSeq 2000/2500, MiSeq or NextSeq was used to sequence libraries as 2 x 150 bp reads. Among the eight sequenced donors, only one was HCMV-seronegative, while the other seven were HCMV-seropositive. The eight sequenced donors were randomly selected healthy volunteers, three men and five women.

The reads were generated on an Illumina HiSeq 2000. TCR beta cDNA libraries were made by 5'RACE template switching that added a universal primer site and unique molecular identifiers. Synthesis of cDNA was primed from the TCR beta constant segment and was followed by two consecutive PCR amplification steps. Turning to the authors' computational methods: MIGEC was used to demultiplex reads and group reads by UMI, and MiTCR was used to assemble and quantify clonotypes. To exclude erroneous sequences, only TCR cDNA sequences supported by at least two reads were retained. The tcR package was used for downstream repertoire analysis, with clonotypes matched between fractions based on CDR3 nucleotide sequence plus V segment. Antigen specificity was annotated against VDJdb with VDJmatch, allowing one amino acid substitution in CDR3. Each entry corresponds to one CDR3 protein sequence from reads that TCRdb reprocessed, and DNA is not given. For this entry, the V and J calls and clone size follow TCRdb and not the study's own pipeline. The data table for this sample lists about 160,000 distinct CDR3 sequences. The biggest ten clones account for approximately 17% of the sample.

HCMV serostatus was determined by detecting HCMV-specific IgG in serum with a commercial ELISA kit. Peripheral blood mononuclear cells were isolated from blood by Ficoll density gradient centrifugation. The study at large found these results: Those dominant clonotypes were again the most abundant among CD3+CD56-NKG2C+ cells in a handful of donors, at about 28.3-65%. In over 5 donors, the dominant CD3+CD56+NKG2C+ clonotypes were among the top 10 CD8+ clonotypes and accounted for about 1.0-7.5% of CD8+ T cells. Whether the expanded NKG2C-expressing T cell clones were specific for HCMV antigens was left unclear.

The receptor chain draws on TRBV5-1 and TRBJ2-4; TCRdb selects TRBD2, and the lack of DNA leaves this call unchecked. This receptor was taken from a woman aged 18 to 69 in good health. Sequencing used blood T cells: a sorted CD56 or NKG2C T cell subset, CD4+ or CD8+ T cells, or bulk PBMC T cells (not recorded which). For the CDR3, the sequence is CASSLGTSGRIQYF.